This TCR beta chain is drawn from a study of blood T cell repertoires in COVID-19. Background on the study: Acute and convalescent COVID-19 specimens originated in the United States, Italy and Spain.

Libraries were prepared by immunoSEQ multiplex PCR; TCRdb keeps only in-frame clonotypes and omits some of them. The sample consists of approximately 190,000 clones, 84% of them appearing once. J gave up 0 bases and V 4 bases, and 5 bases lay outside the gene matches. Germline V gene data show CDR1 as SGHNT and CDR2 as YENEEA. The CDR3 extends over 15 amino acids. J is TRBJ2-7 and V is TRBV11-3; 8 nucleotides line up with TRBD1. This TCR came from a man between 25 and 39 years old with active or convalescent COVID-19. Specimen: peripheral blood. CDR3 coding DNA: TGTGCCAGCAGCTGGCGGGACAGGAGCTCCTACGAGCAGTACTTC. Protein product: CASSWRDRSSYEQYF.